The 9 T cell receptor beta chains below come from one sample, sequenced in a study of shared clonotypes between healthy human individuals. Produced via immunoSEQ multiplex PCR; TCRdb's table is partial and in-frame only. The sample lists under 1,900,000 clones, around 98.5% occurring once. The sequenced sample consisted of naive CD4+ T cells sorted from blood. Subset indicated: CD45RA+ positively selected. The receptors shown here come from a man aged 25 to 40 in good health.

The chain has TRBV7-2 and TRBJ1-2, with D tentatively TRBD1 (6 bases). V dropped 4 bases and J dropped 1 base, with 10 bases sitting between them. CDR1 is SGHTA, CDR2 FQGNSA, per germline. CDR3 length: 14 amino acids. The CDR3 sequence: CASSSRQVNYGYTF. For the CDR3, the DNA is TGTGCCAGCAGCTCAAGACAGGTTAACTATGGCTACACCTTC.

V and J are TRBV6-1 and TRBJ2-5; the D gene is possibly TRBD2 (7 bases). Germline CDR1 reads MNHNS; CDR2 reads SASEGT. V was trimmed by 8 bases and J by 4 bases, leaving 14 bases between them. The CDR3 extends over 13 amino acids. CDR3 residues: CASLRGGGETQYF. For the CDR3, the DNA is TGTGCCAGCCTAAGGGGAGGGGGAGAGACCCAGTACTTC.

This sequence joins TRBV6-5 and TRBJ1-3; D may be TRBD1 (6 bases). The germline gives CDR1 MNHEY, CDR2 SVGAGI. There are 15 residues in the CDR3. The V gene lost 6 bases and the J gene lost 0 bases, with 12 bases spanning the gap. The CDR3 nucleotides read TGTGCCAGCAGGAGGACAGCGAGCTCTGGAAACACCATATATTTT. The encoded protein is CASRRTASSGNTIYF.

This clone was seen only once. V is TRBV19 and J is TRBJ1-5; 7 nucleotides line up with TRBD1. V lost 9 bases and J lost 4; bases outside the gene matches: 21. The CDR3 runs to 18 residues. CDR1 is LNHDA, CDR2 SQIVND, per germline (reference sequence). The CDR3 DNA sequence: TGTGCCAGCGGTAAGACAGGGATGACCTCCGGACGAAATCAGCCCCAGCATTTT. It is translated as CASGKTGMTSGRNQPQHF.

A note on this clone: Other DNA sequences in this specimen translate into the identical CDR3. V is TRBV5-4 and J is TRBJ2-3; the D gene could be TRBD1 or TRBD2 (5 bases each). The germline gives CDR1 SGHNT, CDR2 YYREEE (reference sequence). With 0 bases removed from V and 6 bases from J, the gap between germline ends came to 8 bases. The CDR3 contains 13 residues. The CDR3 DNA follows: TGTGCCAGCAGCTTGGCCGGGACCGATACGCAGTATTTT. Amino acids: CASSLAGTDTQYF.

The chain recombines TRBV29-1 with TRBJ2-7, with D perhaps given as TRBD1 or TRBD2 (5 bases each). Germline assignment: CDR1 SQVTM and CDR2 ANQGSEA. Trimming removed 7 bases at V and 1 base at J, with 29 bases between. This CDR3 comprises 18 residues. CDR3 coding DNA: TGCAGCGGGCGATTCATAACCATTCCGGGACCGACTTCCTACGAGCAGTACTTC. Protein: CSGRFITIPGPTSYEQYF.

The V gene is TRBV6-5, the J gene TRBJ1-5; D is ambiguous. The CDR3 runs to 12 residues. Germline values: CDR1 MNHEY, CDR2 SVGAGI. V lost 6 bases, J lost 14 bases, and 17 bases lay in between. The DNA of the CDR3 is TGTGCCAGCAGACCGAACGGGTCATCGAAGCATTTT. It encodes CASRPNGSSKHF.

About this clone: Other nucleotide sequences in the sample specify the same CDR3. The gene calls are TRBV9 and TRBJ1-5; no definite D call. The CDR3 spans 13 residues. Per the germline V gene, CDR1 is SGDLS and CDR2 is YYNGEE. V dropped 0 bases and J dropped 4 bases, with 5 bases sitting between them. This CDR3 reads CASSVDPNQPQHF. The CDR3 region has the DNA TGTGCCAGCAGCGTAGACCCAAATCAGCCCCAGCATTTT. The whole variable domain, filled in from reference TRBV9 and TRBJ1-5, reads DSGVTQTPKHLITATGQRVTLRCSPRSGDLSVYWYQQSLDQGLQFLIQYYNGEERAKGNILERFSAQQFPDLHSELNLSSLELGDSALYFCASSVDPNQPQHFGDGTRLSIL.

The CDR3, as DNA: TGTGCCAGCAGGACCATTGGGGGTACCTACGAGCAGTACTTC. Amino acid sequence: CASRTIGGTYEQYF. The chain uses TRBV28 and TRBJ2-7, with D perhaps given as TRBD1 or TRBD2 (5 bases each). The CDR3 is made up of 14 amino acids. The germline gives CDR1 MDHEN, CDR2 SYDVKM. The V and J ends lost 6 bases and 2 bases respectively, with 14 bases between them. Complete variable domain (other parts from reference TRBV28 and TRBJ2-7): DVKVTQSSRYLVKRTGEKVFLECVQDMDHENMFWYRQDPGLGLRLIYFSYDVKMKEKGDIPEGYSVSREKKERFSLILESASTNQTSMYLCASRTIGGTYEQYFGPGTRLTVT.